The 14 T cell receptor beta chains presented below share a single source sample, sequenced in a study of immune evolution from preneoplasia to lung adenocarcinoma. Profiled with immunoSEQ multiplex PCR; TCRdb holds only in-frame clones, not every one. Of more than 13,000 clones in the sample, 80% were seen once. The material sequenced was FFPE minimally invasive lung adenocarcinoma tissue. These receptors were taken from a person between 65 and 79 years old with lung adenocarcinoma.

The V and J genes are TRBV7-2 and TRBJ1-1, with 12 positions matching TRBD1. CDR3 length: 14 amino acids. CDR1 and CDR2 (germline): SGHTA, FQGNSA. Losses at the gene ends were 5 bases for V and 12 bases for J; bases not matched to a gene: 10. The CDR3, as DNA: TGTGCCAGCAGCGACCGGGGGACAGGGGGCCTTACTTTCTTT. Translating gives CASSDRGTGGLTFF.

The chain employs TRBV7-2 and TRBJ1-1; D perhaps matches TRBD1 (6 bases). V dropped 7 bases and J dropped 4 bases, with 16 bases sitting between them. The CDR3 sequence is 14 residues long. Per the germline V gene, CDR1 is SGHTA and CDR2 is FQGNSA. The CDR3 nucleotides read TGTGCCAGCACCCTGGACAGACCCCTCACTGAAGCTTTCTTT. This gives the protein CASTLDRPLTEAFF.

The gene calls are TRBV14 and TRBJ1-5; D is ambiguous. The V and J ends lost 0 bases and 5 bases respectively, with 5 bases between them. The V gene's germline CDR1 is SGHDN and CDR2 FVKESK. There are 13 residues in the CDR3. This CDR3 is CASSQDGDQPQHF. The CDR3 region has the DNA TGTGCCAGCAGCCAAGATGGGGATCAGCCCCAGCATTTT.

The rearrangement links TRBV5-1 to TRBJ2-3; D tentatively reads TRBD1 or TRBD2 (6 bases each). The V gene lost 4 bases and the J gene lost 2 bases, with 14 bases spanning the gap. The CDR3 loop spans 15 amino acids. Germline values: CDR1 SGHRS, CDR2 YFSETQ. The CDR3 region has the DNA TGCGCCAGCAGCCTAGGGGGGCGGGTCACAGATACGCAGTATTTT. Translation gives CASSLGGRVTDTQYF.

This clone was found a few times. This chain joins TRBV9 and TRBJ2-1, with D unclear. The CDR3 covers 15 residues. Trimming stripped 0 bases from V and 2 bases from J, with 9 bases between. Germline CDR1 is SGDLS and CDR2 is YYNGEE. Here the CDR3 reads CASSVDGLPYNEQFF. In DNA, the CDR3 is TGTGCCAGCAGCGTAGACGGGTTGCCCTACAATGAGCAGTTCTTC.

The rearrangement uses TRBV7-9 and TRBJ1-2; D ambiguous. This CDR3 is 14 amino acids long. The ends were cut back, 7 bases at V and 7 bases at J, with 19 bases in the middle. Looked up from germline, CDR1 is SEHNR and CDR2 is FQNEAQ (reference sequence). CDR3 protein: CASTRAETSGGYTF. DNA of the CDR3: TGTGCCAGCACAAGGGCAGAAACCTCTGGTGGCTACACCTTC.

CDR3 sequence reads: CSVWDRSNTGELFF. In DNA form, the CDR3 reads TGCAGCGTCTGGGACAGGTCCAACACCGGGGAGCTGTTTTTT. The V call is TRBV29-1, the J call TRBJ2-2, with 8 bases that match TRBD1. Trimming took 6 bases from V and 2 from J; bases not matched to a gene: 5. The CDR3 has 14 residues. CDR1 is SQVTM and CDR2 is ANQGSEA in the germline V gene.

The chain links TRBV29-1 to TRBJ1-5; D is unresolved. The germline gives CDR1 SQVTM, CDR2 ANQGSEA. With 4 bases removed from V and 3 bases from J, the gap between germline ends came to 13 bases. The CDR3 covers 14 residues. The CDR3 nucleotides read TGCAGCGTTGGGTTAGGCGGGGTCAATCAGCCCCAGCATTTT. Its translation is CSVGLGGVNQPQHF.

The V call is TRBV4-2, the J call TRBJ2-2; possible D gene TRBD2, 6 bases. The CDR3 loop spans 15 amino acids. Trimming stripped 5 bases from V and 6 bases from J, with 16 bases between. CDR1 and CDR2 from the germline V gene are LGHNA and YNFKEQ. Here the CDR3 reads CASSLAVGGAGELFF. The CDR3 DNA reads as TGTGCCAGCAGCTTGGCGGTGGGAGGAGCCGGGGAGCTGTTTTTT.

The gene calls are TRBV5-1 and TRBJ2-3, with TRBD2 identical over 8 bases. This CDR3 contains 14 residues. Germline V CDR1 and CDR2: SGHRS, YFSETQ. J gave up 3 bases and V 4 bases, and 4 bases lay outside the gene matches. The CDR3 reads CASSDGGVTDTQYF. As DNA, the CDR3 is TGCGCCAGCAGCGACGGGGGGGTGACAGATACGCAGTATTTT.

The chain combines TRBV28 with TRBJ2-7; 9 positions match TRBD1. V was clipped by 5 bases and J by 0 bases; unmatched bases: 11. The CDR3 is 17 amino acids. Germline assignment: CDR1 MDHEN and CDR2 SYDVKM. The CDR3 coding sequence is TGTGCCAGCAGTCCAAGACAGGGGGACCTAGACTCCTACGAGCAGTACTTC. Its translation: CASSPRQGDLDSYEQYF.

The chain employs TRBV18 and TRBJ1-6; perhaps TRBD1 as D (6 bases). Looked up from germline, CDR1 is KGHSH and CDR2 is LQKENI. This CDR3 is 14 amino acids long. V shed 3 bases and J shed 10 bases, with 13 bases lying between them. The CDR3 protein is CASSPEDSGSPLHF. CDR3 in DNA: TGTGCCAGCTCACCCGAGGACAGCGGGTCACCCCTCCACTTT.

This sequence joins TRBV27 and TRBJ1-5; D ambiguous. Looked up from germline, CDR1 is MNHEY and CDR2 is SMNVEV (reference sequence). There are 14 residues in the CDR3. Trimming removed 2 bases at V and 3 bases at J, with 8 bases between. The CDR3 coding sequence is TGTGCCAGCAGTTTAAATGGTAACAATCAGCCCCAGCATTTT. This encodes CASSLNGNNQPQHF.

This chain connects TRBV27 to TRBJ1-1; D uncertain. Germline V gene sequence: CDR1 MNHEY, CDR2 SMNVEV (reference sequence). V was cut by 1 base and J by 1 base, with 4 bases left in between. CDR3 length: 13 residues. The CDR3 DNA reads as TGTGCCAGCAGTTTATTCAGGAACACTGAAGCTTTCTTT. As protein: CASSLFRNTEAFF.